This TCR beta chain was profiled in a study of blood T cells in healthy people across ages. Study observations and caveats: A strong correlation between TCR beta diversity and naive T cell percentage was seen. Getting older went along with TCR beta diversity per million T cells dropping roughly linearly. Estimated diversity, derived from one million T cells, was regarded as an underestimate.

Germline assignment: CDR1 SGHTA and CDR2 FQGNSA. J was trimmed by 4 bases and V by 4 bases; bases with no gene match: 5. This CDR3 contains 14 residues. PCR was performed a second time for about 7 to 12 cycles using a sample-barcoded 5' primer and a J-beta primer mix. Each cDNA molecule, via a template-switch adaptor with 12 random nucleotides, was tagged. Each CDR3 protein is one row after TCRdb ran MiXCR on the 5' RACE reads. The data show about 800,000 distinct CDR3 sequences, with 55% to 70% seen just once and 22% held by the top ten. Points on this clonotype: As yet, its antigen is unknown.

This clonotype was sampled from a man between 25 and 39 years old in good health. This chain uses TRBV7-2 with TRBJ2-3; TRBD1 agrees at 7 bases. The sample taken for sequencing was blood. The CDR3 coding sequence is TGTGCCAGCAGCTACACAGGGGTCCCAGATACGCAGTATTTT. Protein: CASSYTGVPDTQYF. The whole variable domain, remainder taken from reference TRBV7-2 and TRBJ2-3, is GAGVSQSPSNKVTEKGKDVELRCDPISGHTALYWYRQSLGQGLEFLIYFQGNSAPDKSGLPSDRFSAERTGGSVSTLTIQRTQQEDSAVYLCASSYTGVPDTQYFGPGTRLTVL.